One and the same sample provided the 14 T cell receptor beta chains below, sequenced in a study of long-term antiretroviral therapy in people with HIV. The assay, immunoSEQ v3.0, was run at survey level. Repertoires were generated with immunoSEQ multiplex PCR, while TCRdb's copy carries only in-frame clones and drops some. The table has roughly 29,000 clones, 95% seen once; the top ten hold 3% to 4%. The material was unsorted PBMCs, obtained 5.3 years after starting antiretroviral therapy. All receptors derive from a man aged 50 to 60 with HIV.

The chain recombines TRBV5-1 with TRBJ2-7; TRBD1 aligns across 9 bases. Germline V gene data show CDR1 as SGHRS and CDR2 as YFSETQ. This CDR3 has 15 residues. Unmatched junction bases numbered 10, after V lost 5 bases and J lost 4 bases. The CDR3 loop reads CASSFPGQGPYEQYF. DNA for the CDR3: TGCGCCAGCAGTTTTCCGGGACAGGGACCATACGAGCAGTACTTC.

This chain joins TRBV19 and TRBJ1-1; 7 nucleotides align to TRBD1. The trim removed 3 bases at V and 0 bases at J, leaving 4 bases unmatched. CDR3 size: 15 residues. From germline, CDR1 is LNHDA and CDR2 SQIVND (reference sequence). CDR3 sequence (DNA): TGTGCCAGTAGTATCTCGACAGGGTTGAACACTGAAGCTTTCTTT. Translation: CASSISTGLNTEAFF.

The chain is built from TRBV10-3 and TRBJ1-5; D gene unclear. CDR3 length: 12 amino acids. Trimming pared 0 bases from V and 5 bases from J, leaving 2 bases between. Germline CDR1 is ENHRY and CDR2 is SYGVKD. The CDR3 DNA follows: TGTGCCATCAGTGAGTCGGATCAGCCCCAGCATTTT. Its protein product is CAISESDQPQHF.

The rearrangement links TRBV19 to TRBJ2-5; D is unresolved. The CDR3 length is 13 residues. CDR1 and CDR2 from the germline V gene are LNHDA and SQIVND (reference sequence). V was shortened by 3 bases and J by 5 bases, with 10 bases between the two germline ends. CDR3: CASSIAGWETQYF. The CDR3, as DNA: TGTGCCAGTAGTATCGCTGGGTGGGAGACCCAGTACTTC. Looking up the rest from reference TRBV19 and TRBJ2-5 gives the full variable domain: DGGITQSPKYLFRKEGQNVTLSCEQNLNHDAMYWYRQDPGQGLRLIYYSQIVNDFQKGDIAEGYSVSREKKESFPLTVTSAQKNPTAFYLCASSIAGWETQYFGPGTRLLVL.

The V and J genes are TRBV28 and TRBJ2-7; no definite D call. The CDR3 contains 12 residues. Germline values: CDR1 MDHEN, CDR2 SYDVKM. Deletions cut 6 bases from V and 0 bases from J, with 6 bases between. The CDR3 DNA sequence: TGTGCCAGCAGCCCACCCTCCTACGAGCAGTACTTC. This gives the protein CASSPPSYEQYF.

This chain uses TRBV11-2 with TRBJ2-2; weak D call: TRBD2 (6 bases). The germline CDR1 and CDR2 sequences are SGHAT and FQNNGV. The CDR3 sequence is 15 residues long. V was trimmed by 5 bases and J by 1 base, leaving 11 bases between them. CDR3 sequence reads: CASSPGTRNTGELFF. The CDR3 DNA reads TGTGCCAGCAGCCCAGGGACTCGGAACACCGGGGAGCTGTTTTTT.

Only one count was recorded for this clone. This chain connects TRBV6-5 to TRBJ1-1; TRBD1 agrees at 8 bases. The CDR3 consists of 12 residues. V shed 5 bases, J shed 7 bases, and the junction held 3 bases outside the gene matches. Germline assignment: CDR1 MNHEY and CDR2 SVGAGI. The CDR3: CASSTGGHEAFF. CDR3 coding DNA: TGTGCCAGCAGTACAGGGGGGCATGAAGCTTTCTTT.

The gene calls are TRBV6-4 and TRBJ1-3, with 7 bases identical to TRBD1. Trimming at V came to 8 bases and at J to 0 bases, leaving 10 bases not matched to a gene. Germline V gene sequence: CDR1 MRHNA, CDR2 SNTAGT. The CDR3 has 16 amino acids. CDR3 protein: CASSQNGTASGNTIYF. The CDR3, as DNA: TGTGCCAGCTCCCAAAACGGGACAGCCTCTGGAAACACCATATATTTT.

This clone was found once. The rearrangement links TRBV11-2 to TRBJ2-7, with 8 bases identical to TRBD1. The CDR3 loop spans 14 amino acids. V lost 5 bases and J lost 2; bases outside the gene matches: 5. Germline V CDR1 and CDR2: SGHAT, FQNNGV. The CDR3 spells CASSTGGQTYEQYF. The CDR3 DNA follows: TGTGCCAGCAGCACAGGGGGGCAGACCTACGAGCAGTACTTC.

The chain carries TRBV30 and TRBJ2-2; tentative D call: TRBD2 (5 bases). V was trimmed by 2 bases and J by 1 base, leaving 11 bases between them. CDR3 size: 15 residues. Germline-derived CDR1 and CDR2 are GTSNPN and SVGIG (reference sequence). The CDR3, as DNA: TGTGCCTGGAGTTTGGTCGGGGTGAACACCGGGGAGCTGTTTTTT. This sequence encodes CAWSLVGVNTGELFF.

The rearrangement links TRBV4-1 to TRBJ2-3; D perhaps matches TRBD1 (6 bases). Germline CDR1 is MGHRA and CDR2 is YSYEKL. The V end lost 2 bases, the J end lost 2 bases, and 20 bases lay between the germline ends. CDR3 size: 18 residues. CDR3 DNA sequence: TGCGCCAGCAGCCAATCCGGGACAAGGGTTCCTCTCACAGATACGCAGTATTTT. Translated, it gives CASSQSGTRVPLTDTQYF.

J is TRBJ1-2 and V is TRBV28, with D perhaps TRBD1 (6 bases). This CDR3 contains 13 residues. CDR1 and CDR2 from the germline V gene are MDHEN and SYDVKM. Trimming cost V 5 bases and J 3 bases, with 10 bases left between them. The CDR3 coding sequence is TGTGCCAGCAGTATATACAGGGACTATGGCTACACCTTC. Its protein is CASSIYRDYGYTF.

This sequence joins TRBV5-1 and TRBJ1-1, with 8 bases identical to TRBD1. J gave up 4 bases and V 3 bases, and 5 bases lay outside the gene matches. This CDR3 contains 14 residues. Germline V gene sequence: CDR1 SGHRS, CDR2 YFSETQ. The CDR3: CASSSAGGFTEAFF. CDR3 nucleotides: TGCGCCAGCAGCTCGGCAGGGGGCTTCACTGAAGCTTTCTTT.

The rearrangement joins TRBV5-4 to TRBJ1-1, with 7 bases identical to TRBD1. The CDR3 covers 13 residues. With V trimmed by 5 bases and J by 8 bases, 9 bases remained unmatched. The germline gives CDR1 SGHNT, CDR2 YYREEE (reference sequence). Here the CDR3 DNA reads TGTGCCAGCAGGACAGGGTCAAGAGGAGAAGCTTTCTTT. This sequence encodes CASRTGSRGEAFF.